Listed below are T cell receptor beta chains from one sample, sequenced in a study of blood T cell repertoires in COVID-19. Generated by immunoSEQ multiplex PCR, the TCRdb table keeps only in-frame clones and is missing some. The table records 200,000 to 300,000 clones, around four fifths of them present only once. Source material: peripheral blood. These receptors were obtained from a woman in her sixties with active or convalescent COVID-19. The CDR3 runs from the conserved cysteine through the conserved F or W. D genes are given only for firm matches. The listing skips clone size in some rows; elsewhere it reads once, few, many or a size class.

V: TRBV9
J: TRBJ2-2
size: NA
D: NA
DNA: TGTGCCAGCAGCAGGGGCGCGAACACCGGGGAGCTGTTTTTT
CDR3: CASSRGANTGELFF

V: TRBV7-6
J: TRBJ2-7
size: NA
D: NA
DNA: TGTGCCAGCAGCTTGGGGACACCGAACTACGAGCAGTACTTC
CDR3: CASSLGTPNYEQYF

V: TRBV7-9
J: TRBJ2-3
size: NA
D: TRBD1
DNA: TGTGCCAGCAGCTTAGGGGAGACAGGGTTAGATACGCAGTATTTT
CDR3: CASSLGETGLDTQYF

V: TRBV30
J: TRBJ1-2
size: NA
D: NA
DNA: TGTGCCTGGACCCCGGTGCGTTATGGCTACACCTTC
CDR3: CAWTPVRYGYTF

V: TRBV6-1
J: TRBJ2-1
size: NA
D: NA
DNA: TGTGCCAGCAGTGAAGCGGGCCGTCACATCGAGCAGTTCTTC
CDR3: CASSEAGRHIEQFF

V: TRBV6-1
J: TRBJ2-1
size: NA
D: TRBD2
DNA: TGTGCCAGCAGTGAGAGCGGGGGCCGTTACAATGAGCAGTTCTTC
CDR3: CASSESGGRYNEQFF

V: TRBV7-9
J: TRBJ1-1
size: NA
D: NA
DNA: TGTGCCAGCAGCCCTTGGGGGGACCGAAACACTGAAGCTTTCTTT
CDR3: CASSPWGDRNTEAFF

V: TRBV7-9
J: TRBJ2-5
size: NA
D: NA
DNA: TGTGCCAGCAGCATGGCAGGGTTCCAAGAGACCCAGTACTTC
CDR3: CASSMAGFQETQYF

V: TRBV7-8
J: TRBJ2-6
size: NA
D: NA
DNA: TGTGCCAGCAGCGTAGGGAGCAGTAGTGGGGCCAACGTCCTGACTTTC
CDR3: CASSVGSSSGANVLTF

V: TRBV11-3
J: TRBJ2-2
size: NA
D: TRBD1
DNA: TGTGCCAGCAGTCCGACAGGGCAGGCGAACACCGGGGAGCTGTTTTTT
CDR3: CASSPTGQANTGELFF

V: TRBV2
J: TRBJ2-5
size: NA
D: NA
DNA: TGTGCCAGCTCCCCCACCGGTCTTAGCCGGGAGACCCAGTACTTC
CDR3: CASSPTGLSRETQYF

V: TRBV5-8
J: TRBJ2-1
size: NA
D: TRBD2
DNA: TGTGCCAGCAGCTTGCAGGTAGCGGGAGTGGGTGAGCAGTTCTTC
CDR3: CASSLQVAGVGEQFF

V: TRBV7-2
J: TRBJ2-1
size: few
D: NA
DNA: TGTGCCAGCAGCTCGATGGGGCGGGCCAAAAGGGAGGATGAGCAGTTCTTC
CDR3: CASSSMGRAKREDEQFF

V: TRBV19
J: TRBJ1-2
size: NA
D: TRBD1
DNA: TGTGCCAGTAATGACGGACAGGGGGGTCGTTATGGCTACACCTTC
CDR3: CASNDGQGGRYGYTF

V: TRBV30
J: TRBJ1-2
size: NA
D: NA
DNA: TGTGCCTGGACCAAGGGGGCTAACTATGGCTACACCTTC
CDR3: CAWTKGANYGYTF

V: TRBV5-4
J: TRBJ1-1
size: NA
D: NA
DNA: TGTGCCAGCAGCCGAGAACCGCTGAACACTGAAGCTTTCTTT
CDR3: CASSREPLNTEAFF

V: TRBV14
J: TRBJ1-1
size: few
D: NA
DNA: TGTGCCAGCAGCCGACCCCGGGGAGGTTTGGGGGACACTGAAGCTTTCTTT
CDR3: CASSRPRGGLGDTEAFF

V: TRBV5-1
J: TRBJ1-1
size: NA
D: NA
DNA: TGCGCCAGCACCCTTTGGGGGCAGAACACTGAAGCTTTCTTT
CDR3: CASTLWGQNTEAFF

V: TRBV27
J: TRBJ2-2
size: once
D: NA
DNA: TGTGCCAGCAGTTTAAACGAATGGCAGGGGCCCCACACCGGGGAGCTGTTTTTT
CDR3: CASSLNEWQGPHTGELFF

V: TRBV29-1
J: TRBJ2-7
size: NA
D: NA
DNA: TGCAGCGTTGAACGGGGGATCGACGAGCAGTACTTC
CDR3: CSVERGIDEQYF

V: TRBV28
J: TRBJ2-1
size: once
D: NA
DNA: TGTGCCAGCAGACTCTCCAATGAGCAGTTCTTC
CDR3: CASRLSNEQFF

V: TRBV4-1
J: TRBJ2-4
size: NA
D: NA
DNA: TGCGCCAGCAGCTATAGACAGAAAAAGTACTTC
CDR3: CASSYRQKKYF

V: TRBV11-2
J: TRBJ2-1
size: NA
D: NA
DNA: TGTGCCAGCAGCTTAGATAGTTATGAGCAGTTCTTC
CDR3: CASSLDSYEQFF

V: TRBV11-2
J: TRBJ2-4
size: NA
D: NA
DNA: TGTGCCAGCAGCCGAGGGCCAGAGCTAGCCAAAAACATTCAGTACTTC
CDR3: CASSRGPELAKNIQYF

V: TRBV7-9
J: TRBJ2-5
size: NA
D: NA
DNA: TGTGCCAGCAGCAACGTAGGGGTGACCCAGTACTTC
CDR3: CASSNVGVTQYF

V: TRBV20-1
J: TRBJ1-4
size: NA
D: NA
DNA: TGCAGTGCTAGTACAGGAATAGGGCCTAATGAAAAACTGTTTTTT
CDR3: CSASTGIGPNEKLFF

V: TRBV6-4
J: TRBJ2-3
size: NA
D: NA
DNA: TGTGCCAGCAGTGAGCAGGGAATAGGCACAGATACGCAGTATTTT
CDR3: CASSEQGIGTDTQYF

V: TRBV10-1
J: TRBJ2-3
size: few
D: NA
DNA: TGCGCCAGCAGTGACAGGGCCCCCACAGATACGCAGTATTTT
CDR3: CASSDRAPTDTQYF

V: TRBV6-1
J: TRBJ2-5
size: NA
D: NA
DNA: TGTGCCAGCAGTGAGGGGAGAGAGACCCAGTACTTC
CDR3: CASSEGRETQYF

V: TRBV5-1
J: TRBJ2-3
size: NA
D: TRBD2
DNA: TGCGCCAGCAGCTTGGTAGCGGGGCGCACAGATACGCAGTATTTT
CDR3: CASSLVAGRTDTQYF

V: TRBV5-4
J: TRBJ2-1
size: few
D: NA
DNA: TGTGCCAGCAGCTTTCTGATGGGGAGGAATGAGCAGTTCTTC
CDR3: CASSFLMGRNEQFF

V: TRBV5-6
J: TRBJ1-1
size: NA
D: NA
DNA: TGTGCCAGCAGCTTGGGATGGTATGGGGGCCCGGGGAACACTGAAGCTTTCTTT
CDR3: CASSLGWYGGPGNTEAFF

V: TRBV5-5
J: TRBJ1-1
size: NA
D: TRBD1
DNA: TGTGCCAGCAGCCCCCATACAGGGGGCCCTGAAGCTTTCTTT
CDR3: CASSPHTGGPEAFF

V: TRBV2
J: TRBJ2-2
size: NA
D: NA
DNA: TGTGCCAGCAGTACGACCCGTCAGGACACCGGGGAGCTGTTTTTT
CDR3: CASSTTRQDTGELFF

V: TRBV7-8
J: TRBJ2-1
size: NA
D: TRBD2
DNA: TGTGCCAGCAGCCCCCGACTAGCGGGGACGTCTATCTCCTACAATGAGCAGTTCTTC
CDR3: CASSPRLAGTSISYNEQFF

V: TRBV3-1/TRBV3-2
J: TRBJ1-3
size: NA
D: NA
DNA: TGTGCCAGCAGCCAAGGCGTCCGCTCTGGAAACACCATATATTTT
CDR3: CASSQGVRSGNTIYF

V: TRBV28
J: TRBJ2-2
size: NA
D: NA
DNA: TGTGCCAGCAGGGGAGATCGGTGGGAGCTGTTTTTT
CDR3: CASRGDRWELFF

V: TRBV28
J: TRBJ1-2
size: NA
D: TRBD1
DNA: TGTGCCAGCAGGGGATCCGGGACAGGACGGGGCAACTATGGCTACACCTTC
CDR3: CASRGSGTGRGNYGYTF

V: TRBV6-1
J: TRBJ2-5
size: NA
D: TRBD2
DNA: TGTGCCAGCAGTGAAACTAGCGGGAGACGAGAGACCCAGTACTTC
CDR3: CASSETSGRRETQYF

V: TRBV15
J: TRBJ1-5
size: NA
D: TRBD1
DNA: TGTGCCACCGCGTGGGCAGGGGGCGGTCAGCCCCAGCATTTT
CDR3: CATAWAGGGQPQHF

V: TRBV30
J: TRBJ2-7
size: NA
D: TRBD2
DNA: TGTGCCTGGAGTGCCCTCCAGGGACTAGCGGGAGTGCAGTACTTC
CDR3: CAWSALQGLAGVQYF

V: TRBV2
J: TRBJ2-2
size: NA
D: NA
DNA: TGTGCCGGACGACAGGGGAGGGCCGGGGAGCTGTTTTTT
CDR3: CAGRQGRAGELFF

V: TRBV5-6
J: TRBJ2-1
size: NA
D: TRBD2
DNA: TGTGCCAGCAGCGGATCCGGGACTACTTACAATGAGCAGTTCTTC
CDR3: CASSGSGTTYNEQFF

V: TRBV3-1/TRBV3-2
J: TRBJ2-5
size: NA
D: NA
DNA: TGTGCCAGCAGCCAAGACCAGATTGGGACCCAGTACTTC
CDR3: CASSQDQIGTQYF

V: TRBV18
J: TRBJ1-5
size: NA
D: NA
DNA: TGTGCCAGCTCACCTGGAGGGAAGCGGCAGCCCCAGCATTTT
CDR3: CASSPGGKRQPQHF

V: TRBV11-3
J: TRBJ2-1
size: NA
D: NA
DNA: TGTGCCAGCAGCTTAGAATCGGGTAACAATGAGCAGTTCTTC
CDR3: CASSLESGNNEQFF

V: TRBV3-1/TRBV3-2
J: TRBJ1-1
size: NA
D: TRBD1
DNA: TGTGCCAGCAGCCTACGGACAGGGGGGTTCGGCACTGAAGCTTTCTTT
CDR3: CASSLRTGGFGTEAFF